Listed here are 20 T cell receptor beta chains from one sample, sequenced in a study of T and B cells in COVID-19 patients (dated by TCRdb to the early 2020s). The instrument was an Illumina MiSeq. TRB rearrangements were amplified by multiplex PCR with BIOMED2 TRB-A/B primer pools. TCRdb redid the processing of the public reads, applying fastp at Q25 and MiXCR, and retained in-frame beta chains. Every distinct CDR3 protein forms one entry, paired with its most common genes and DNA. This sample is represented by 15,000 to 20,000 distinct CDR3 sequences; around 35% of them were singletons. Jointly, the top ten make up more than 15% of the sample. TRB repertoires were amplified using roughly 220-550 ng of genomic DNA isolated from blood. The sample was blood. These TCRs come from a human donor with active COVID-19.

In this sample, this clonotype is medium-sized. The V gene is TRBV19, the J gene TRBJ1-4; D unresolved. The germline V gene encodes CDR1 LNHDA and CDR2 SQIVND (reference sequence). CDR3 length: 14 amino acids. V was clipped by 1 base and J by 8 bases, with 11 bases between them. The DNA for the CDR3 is TGTGCCAGTAGTATAGTCGGTAGTGCAGAAAAACTGTTTTTT. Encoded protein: CASSIVGSAEKLFF.

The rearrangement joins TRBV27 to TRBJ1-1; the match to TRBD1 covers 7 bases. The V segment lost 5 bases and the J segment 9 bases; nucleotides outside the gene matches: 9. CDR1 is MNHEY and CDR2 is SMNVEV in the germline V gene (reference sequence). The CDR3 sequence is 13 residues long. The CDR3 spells CASSPWGQRKAFF. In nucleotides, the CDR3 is TGTGCCAGCAGTCCCTGGGGACAGAGAAAAGCTTTCTTT.

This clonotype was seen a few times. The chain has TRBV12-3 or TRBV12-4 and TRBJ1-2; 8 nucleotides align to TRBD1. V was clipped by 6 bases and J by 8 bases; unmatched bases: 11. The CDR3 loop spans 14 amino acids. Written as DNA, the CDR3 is TGTGCCAGCAGGGGGACCGGACAGGGAGACGGCTACACCTTC. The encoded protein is CASRGTGQGDGYTF.

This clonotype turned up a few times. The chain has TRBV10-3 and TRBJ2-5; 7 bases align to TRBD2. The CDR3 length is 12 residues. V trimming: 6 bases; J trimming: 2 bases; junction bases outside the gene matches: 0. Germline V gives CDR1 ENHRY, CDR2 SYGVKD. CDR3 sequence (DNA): TGTGCCATCAGGCGGGAGCAAGAGACCCAGTACTTC. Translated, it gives CAIRREQETQYF.

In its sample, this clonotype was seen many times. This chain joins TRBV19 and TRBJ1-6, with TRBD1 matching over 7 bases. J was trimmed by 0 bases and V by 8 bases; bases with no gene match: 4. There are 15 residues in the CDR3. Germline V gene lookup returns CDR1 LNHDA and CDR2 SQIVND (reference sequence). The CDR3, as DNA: TGTGCCAGTGAACAGGGGAGCTCCTATAATTCACCCCTCCACTTT. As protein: CASEQGSSYNSPLHF.

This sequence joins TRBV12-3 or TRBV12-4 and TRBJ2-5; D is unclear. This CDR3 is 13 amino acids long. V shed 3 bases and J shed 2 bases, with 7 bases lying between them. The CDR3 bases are TGTGCCAGCAGTTTGGGCAGTCAAGAGACCCAGTACTTC. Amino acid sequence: CASSLGSQETQYF.

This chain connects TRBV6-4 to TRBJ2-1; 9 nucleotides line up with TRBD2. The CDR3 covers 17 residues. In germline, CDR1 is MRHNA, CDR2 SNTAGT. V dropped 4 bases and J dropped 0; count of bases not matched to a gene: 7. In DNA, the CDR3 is TGTGCCAGCAGTGGTCTAGCGGGACGCAGCTCCTACAATGAGCAGTTCTTC. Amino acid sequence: CASSGLAGRSSYNEQFF.

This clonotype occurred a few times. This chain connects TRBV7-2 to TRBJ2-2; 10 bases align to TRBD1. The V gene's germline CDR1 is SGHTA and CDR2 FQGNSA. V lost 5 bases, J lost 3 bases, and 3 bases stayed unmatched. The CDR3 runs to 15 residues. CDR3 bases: TGTGCCAGCAGCCCGGGACAGGGGTACACCGGGGAGCTGTTTTTT. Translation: CASSPGQGYTGELFF.

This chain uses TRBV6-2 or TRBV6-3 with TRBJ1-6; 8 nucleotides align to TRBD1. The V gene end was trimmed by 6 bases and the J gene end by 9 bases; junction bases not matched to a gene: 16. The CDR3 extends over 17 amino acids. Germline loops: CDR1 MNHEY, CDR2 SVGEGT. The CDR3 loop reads CASRDGQGNAVGSPLHF. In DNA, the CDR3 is TGTGCCAGCAGAGACGGACAGGGTAACGCTGTTGGTTCACCCCTCCACTTT.

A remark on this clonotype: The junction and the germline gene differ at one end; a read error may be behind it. The DNA for the CDR3 is TGTGCCATTAGTATTCTGGGACAGGGTTCGAATCAGCCCCAGCATTTT. Translating gives CAISILGQGSNQPQHF. The chain uses TRBV19 and TRBJ1-5, with 9 bases matching TRBD1. The CDR3 is 16 amino acids. CDR1 and CDR2 from the germline V gene are LNHDA and SQIVND (reference sequence).

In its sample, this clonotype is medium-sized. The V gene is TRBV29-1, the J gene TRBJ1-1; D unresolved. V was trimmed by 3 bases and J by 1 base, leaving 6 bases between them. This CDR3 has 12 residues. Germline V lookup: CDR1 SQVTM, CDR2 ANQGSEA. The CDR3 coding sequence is TGCAGCGTTGACAGCTGGAACACTGAAGCTTTCTTT. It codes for CSVDSWNTEAFF.

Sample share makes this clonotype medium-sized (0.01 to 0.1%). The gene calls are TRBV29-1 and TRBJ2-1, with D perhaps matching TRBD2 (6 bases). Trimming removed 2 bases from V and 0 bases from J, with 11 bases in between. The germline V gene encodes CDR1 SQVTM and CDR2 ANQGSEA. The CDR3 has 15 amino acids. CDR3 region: CSVEPRGSSYNEQFF. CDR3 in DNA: TGCAGCGTTGAACCCCGGGGGAGCTCCTACAATGAGCAGTTCTTC.

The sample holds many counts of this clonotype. CDR3 sequence (DNA): TGTGCCAGCAGTTTAGGCCAGGGGAACTACGAGCAGTACTTC. Translated, it gives CASSLGQGNYEQYF. The chain joins TRBV27 to TRBJ2-7; D is possibly TRBD1 (6 bases). In germline, CDR1 is MNHEY, CDR2 SMNVEV (reference sequence). The CDR3 totals 14 residues. The V gene lost 2 bases and the J gene lost 3 bases, with 11 bases spanning the gap.

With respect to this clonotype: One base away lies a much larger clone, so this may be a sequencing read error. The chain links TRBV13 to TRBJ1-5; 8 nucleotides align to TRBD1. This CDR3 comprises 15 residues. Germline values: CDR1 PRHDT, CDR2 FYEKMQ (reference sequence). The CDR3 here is CASSLAQGVGQTQHF. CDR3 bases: TGTGCCAGCAGCTTAGCACAGGGGGTAGGTCAGACCCAGCATTTT.

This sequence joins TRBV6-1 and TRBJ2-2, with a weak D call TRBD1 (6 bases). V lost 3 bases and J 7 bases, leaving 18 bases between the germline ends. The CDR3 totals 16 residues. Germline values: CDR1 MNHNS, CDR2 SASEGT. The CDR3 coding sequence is TGTGCCAGCAGTGACGTGGGGCAGGGGTTCCACGGGGAGCTGTTTTTT. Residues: CASSDVGQGFHGELFF.

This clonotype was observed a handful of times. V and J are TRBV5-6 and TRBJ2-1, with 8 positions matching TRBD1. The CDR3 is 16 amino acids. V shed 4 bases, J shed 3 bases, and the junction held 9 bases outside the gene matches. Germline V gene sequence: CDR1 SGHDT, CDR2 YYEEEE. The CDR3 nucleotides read TGTGCCAGCAGCCTTGCGGCAGGGGGCGTCTACAATGAGCAGTTCTTC. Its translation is CASSLAAGGVYNEQFF.

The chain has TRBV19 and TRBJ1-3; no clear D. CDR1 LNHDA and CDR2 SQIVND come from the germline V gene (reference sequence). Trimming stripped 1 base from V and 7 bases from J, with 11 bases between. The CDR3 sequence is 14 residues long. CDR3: CASSIAPAWNTIYF. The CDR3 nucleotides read TGTGCCAGTAGTATAGCGCCCGCTTGGAACACCATATATTTT.

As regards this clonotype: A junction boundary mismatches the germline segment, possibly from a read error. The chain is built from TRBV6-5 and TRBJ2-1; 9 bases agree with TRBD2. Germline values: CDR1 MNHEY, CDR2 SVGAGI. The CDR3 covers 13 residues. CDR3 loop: CATWTSVGNEQSF. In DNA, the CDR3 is TGTGCCACCTGGACTAGCGTCGGCAATGAGCAGTCCTTC.

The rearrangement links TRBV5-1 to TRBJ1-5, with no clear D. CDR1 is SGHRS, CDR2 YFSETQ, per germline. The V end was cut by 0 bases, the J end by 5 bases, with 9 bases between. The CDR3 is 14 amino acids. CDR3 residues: CASSLASGYQPQHF. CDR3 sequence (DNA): TGCGCCAGCAGCTTGGCTTCGGGGTATCAGCCCCAGCATTTT.

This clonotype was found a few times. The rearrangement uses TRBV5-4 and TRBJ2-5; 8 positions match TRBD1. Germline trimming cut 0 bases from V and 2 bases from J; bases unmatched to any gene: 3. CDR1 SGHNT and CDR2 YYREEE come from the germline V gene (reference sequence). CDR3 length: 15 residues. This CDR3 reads CASSLATGGQETQYF. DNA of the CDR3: TGTGCCAGCAGCTTGGCCACAGGGGGTCAAGAGACCCAGTACTTC.